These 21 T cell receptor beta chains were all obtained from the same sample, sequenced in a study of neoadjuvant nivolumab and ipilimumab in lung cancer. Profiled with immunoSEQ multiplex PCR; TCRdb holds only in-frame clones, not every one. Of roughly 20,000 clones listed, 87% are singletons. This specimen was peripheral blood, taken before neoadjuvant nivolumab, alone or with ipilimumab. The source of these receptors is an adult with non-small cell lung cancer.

Here the CDR3 reads CASRSETGIKPQHF. In nucleotides, the CDR3 is TGTGCCAGCAGATCTGAGACAGGCATTAAGCCCCAGCATTTT. The chain carries TRBV6-1 and TRBJ1-5, with TRBD1 as a possible D gene (6 bases). Trimming took 6 bases from V and 8 from J, leaving 17 bases between them. CDR1 MNHNS and CDR2 SASEGT come from the germline V gene. The CDR3 covers 14 residues.

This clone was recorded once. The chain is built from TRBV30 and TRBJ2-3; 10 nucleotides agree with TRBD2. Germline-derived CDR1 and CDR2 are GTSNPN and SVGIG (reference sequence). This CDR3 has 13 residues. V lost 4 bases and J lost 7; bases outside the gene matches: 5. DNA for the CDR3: TGTGCCTGGACTAGCGGGAGTGCAAATACGCAGTATTTT. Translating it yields CAWTSGSANTQYF.

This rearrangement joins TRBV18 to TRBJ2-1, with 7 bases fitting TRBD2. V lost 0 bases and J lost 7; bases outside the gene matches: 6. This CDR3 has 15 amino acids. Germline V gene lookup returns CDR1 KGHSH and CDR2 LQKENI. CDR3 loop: CASSPPSGNGNEQFF. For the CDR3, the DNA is TGTGCCAGCTCACCACCGAGCGGGAATGGAAATGAGCAGTTCTTC.

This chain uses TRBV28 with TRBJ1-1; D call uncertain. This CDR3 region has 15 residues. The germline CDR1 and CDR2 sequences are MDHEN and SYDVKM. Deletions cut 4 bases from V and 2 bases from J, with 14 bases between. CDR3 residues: CASSSLSALNTEAFF. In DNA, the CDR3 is TGTGCCAGCAGTTCCCTCTCGGCACTTAACACTGAAGCTTTCTTT.

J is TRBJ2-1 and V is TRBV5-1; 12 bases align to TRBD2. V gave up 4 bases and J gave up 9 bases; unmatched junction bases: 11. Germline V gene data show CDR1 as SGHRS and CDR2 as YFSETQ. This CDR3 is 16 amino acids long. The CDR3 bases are TGCGCCAGCAGCGCATCTAGCGGGAGGGGGCGAGGTGAGCAGTTCTTC. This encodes CASSASSGRGRGEQFF.

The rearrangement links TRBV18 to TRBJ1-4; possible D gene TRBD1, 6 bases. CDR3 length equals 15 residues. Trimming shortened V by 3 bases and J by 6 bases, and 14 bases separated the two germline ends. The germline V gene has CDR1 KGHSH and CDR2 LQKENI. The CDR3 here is CASSPLQGGDEKLFF. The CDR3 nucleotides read TGTGCCAGCTCACCCCTACAGGGAGGGGATGAAAAACTGTTTTTT.

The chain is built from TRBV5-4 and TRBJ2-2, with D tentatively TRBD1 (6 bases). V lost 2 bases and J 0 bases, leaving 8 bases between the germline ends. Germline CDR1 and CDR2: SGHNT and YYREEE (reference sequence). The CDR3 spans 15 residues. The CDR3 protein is CASSFKGANTGELFF. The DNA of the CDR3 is TGTGCCAGCAGCTTCAAGGGGGCGAACACCGGGGAGCTGTTTTTT.

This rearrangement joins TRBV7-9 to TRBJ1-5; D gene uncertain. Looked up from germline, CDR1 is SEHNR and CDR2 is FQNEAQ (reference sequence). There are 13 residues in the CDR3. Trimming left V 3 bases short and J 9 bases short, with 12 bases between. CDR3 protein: CASSLTGDGPQHF. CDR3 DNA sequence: TGTGCCAGCAGCTTGACCGGCGATGGGCCCCAGCATTTT.

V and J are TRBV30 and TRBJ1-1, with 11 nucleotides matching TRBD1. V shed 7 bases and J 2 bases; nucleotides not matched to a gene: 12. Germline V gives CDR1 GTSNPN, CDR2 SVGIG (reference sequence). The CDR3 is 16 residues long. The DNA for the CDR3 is TGTGCCTCCAAACTTTTGGACAGGGGGCTTAACACTGAAGCTTTCTTT. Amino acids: CASKLLDRGLNTEAFF. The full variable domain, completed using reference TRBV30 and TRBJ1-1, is SQTIHQWPATLVQPVGSPLSLECTVEGTSNPNLYWYRQAAGRGLQLLFYSVGIGQISSEVPQNLSASRPQDRQFILSSKKLLLSDSGFYLCASKLLDRGLNTEAFFGQGTRLTVV.

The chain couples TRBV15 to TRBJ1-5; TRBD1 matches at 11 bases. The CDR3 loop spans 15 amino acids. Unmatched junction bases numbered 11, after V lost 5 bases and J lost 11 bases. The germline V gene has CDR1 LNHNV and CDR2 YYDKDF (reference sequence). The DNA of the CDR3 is TGTGCCACCAGCGAGGGGACAGGGGGTGGCAAGTCCCAGCATTTT. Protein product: CATSEGTGGGKSQHF.

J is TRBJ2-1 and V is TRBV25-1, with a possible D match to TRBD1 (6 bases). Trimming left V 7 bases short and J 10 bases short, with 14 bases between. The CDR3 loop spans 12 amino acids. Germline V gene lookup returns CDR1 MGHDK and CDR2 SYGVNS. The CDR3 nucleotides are TGTGCCAGCACTCCCGGGACAATGGAGCAGTTCTTC. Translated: CASTPGTMEQFF.

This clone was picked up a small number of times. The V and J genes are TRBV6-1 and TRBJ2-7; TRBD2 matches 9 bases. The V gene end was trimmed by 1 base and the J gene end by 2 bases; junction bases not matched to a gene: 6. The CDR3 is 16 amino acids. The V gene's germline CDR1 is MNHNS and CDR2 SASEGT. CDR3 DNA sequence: TGTGCCAGCAGTGAAGGTACTAGCGGGCCCACCTACGAGCAGTACTTC. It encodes CASSEGTSGPTYEQYF.

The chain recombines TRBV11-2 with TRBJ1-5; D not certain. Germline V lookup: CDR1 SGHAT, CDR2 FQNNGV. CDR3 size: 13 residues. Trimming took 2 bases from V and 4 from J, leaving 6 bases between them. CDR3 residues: CASSLRVNQPQHF. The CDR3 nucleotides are TGTGCCAGCAGCTTACGTGTAAATCAGCCCCAGCATTTT.

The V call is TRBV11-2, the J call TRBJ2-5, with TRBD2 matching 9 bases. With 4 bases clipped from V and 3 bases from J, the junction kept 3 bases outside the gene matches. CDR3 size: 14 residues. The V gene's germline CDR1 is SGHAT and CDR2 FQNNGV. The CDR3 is CASSSTSGKETQYF. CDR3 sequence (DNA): TGTGCCAGCAGCTCGACTAGCGGTAAAGAGACCCAGTACTTC.

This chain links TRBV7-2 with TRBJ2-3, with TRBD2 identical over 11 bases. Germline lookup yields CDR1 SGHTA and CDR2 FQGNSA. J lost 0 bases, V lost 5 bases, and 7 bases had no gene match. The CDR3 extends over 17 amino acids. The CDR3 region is CASSKYRLAGSTDTQYF. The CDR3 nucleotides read TGTGCCAGCAGCAAATACCGACTAGCGGGGAGCACAGATACGCAGTATTTT.

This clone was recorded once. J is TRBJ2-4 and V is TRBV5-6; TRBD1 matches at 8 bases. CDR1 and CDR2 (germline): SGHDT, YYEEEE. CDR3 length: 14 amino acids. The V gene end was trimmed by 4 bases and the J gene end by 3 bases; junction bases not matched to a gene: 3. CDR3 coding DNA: TGTGCCAGCAGCCGCACAGGGGGCAAAAACATTCAGTACTTC. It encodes CASSRTGGKNIQYF.

CDR3 residues: CASSPASTGNGYEQYF. For the CDR3, the DNA is TGTGCCAGCTCACCAGCTTCGACAGGGAACGGCTACGAGCAGTACTTC. This sequence joins TRBV18 and TRBJ2-7; 7 bases match TRBD1. Germline trimming cut 2 bases from V and 3 bases from J; bases unmatched to any gene: 10. The CDR3 sequence is 16 residues long. Germline CDR1 KGHSH, CDR2 LQKENI.

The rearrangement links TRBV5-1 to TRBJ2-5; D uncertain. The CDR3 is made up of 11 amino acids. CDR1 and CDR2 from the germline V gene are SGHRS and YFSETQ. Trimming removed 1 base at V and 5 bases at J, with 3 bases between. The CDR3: CASSLRETQYF. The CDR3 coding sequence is TGCGCCAGCAGCTTGCGGGAGACCCAGTACTTC. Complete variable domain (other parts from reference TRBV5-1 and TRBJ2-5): KAGVTQTPRYLIKTRGQQVTLSCSPISGHRSVSWYQQTPGQGLQFLFEYFSETQRNKGNFPGRFSGRQFSNSRSEMNVSTLELGDSALYLCASSLRETQYFGPGTRLLVL.

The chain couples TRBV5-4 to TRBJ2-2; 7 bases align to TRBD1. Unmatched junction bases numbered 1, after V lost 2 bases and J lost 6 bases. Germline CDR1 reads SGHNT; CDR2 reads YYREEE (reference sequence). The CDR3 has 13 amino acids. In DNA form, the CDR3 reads TGTGCCAGCAGCTTCCAGGGGGCCGGGGAGCTGTTTTTT. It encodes CASSFQGAGELFF.

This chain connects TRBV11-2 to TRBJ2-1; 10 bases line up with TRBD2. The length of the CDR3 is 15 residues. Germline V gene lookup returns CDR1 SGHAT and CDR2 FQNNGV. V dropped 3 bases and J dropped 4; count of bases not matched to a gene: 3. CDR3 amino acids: CASSFETSGYNEQFF. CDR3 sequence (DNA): TGTGCCAGCAGCTTTGAGACTAGCGGGTACAATGAGCAGTTCTTC.

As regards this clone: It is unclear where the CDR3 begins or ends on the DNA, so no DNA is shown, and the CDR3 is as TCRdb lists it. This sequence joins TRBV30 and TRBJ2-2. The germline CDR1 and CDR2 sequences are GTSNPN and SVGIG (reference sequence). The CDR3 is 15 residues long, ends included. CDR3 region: CACPGRGPNTGELFF.